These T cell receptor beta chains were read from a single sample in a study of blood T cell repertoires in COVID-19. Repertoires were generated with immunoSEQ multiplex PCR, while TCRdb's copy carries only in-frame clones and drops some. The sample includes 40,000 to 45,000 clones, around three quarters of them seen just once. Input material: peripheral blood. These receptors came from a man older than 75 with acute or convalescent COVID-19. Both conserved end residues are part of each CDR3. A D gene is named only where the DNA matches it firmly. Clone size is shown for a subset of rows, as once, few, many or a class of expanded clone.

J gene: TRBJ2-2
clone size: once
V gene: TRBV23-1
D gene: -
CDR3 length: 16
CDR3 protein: CASSRARGLGGGELFF
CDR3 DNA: TGCGCCAGCAGTCGAGCGAGGGGGTTAGGGGGCGGGGAGCTGTTTTTT

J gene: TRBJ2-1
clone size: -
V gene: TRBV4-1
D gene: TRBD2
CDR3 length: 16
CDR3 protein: CASSSPPVRGVNEQFF
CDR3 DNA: TGCGCCAGCAGCTCCCCCCCGGTGCGGGGGGTCAATGAGCAGTTCTTC

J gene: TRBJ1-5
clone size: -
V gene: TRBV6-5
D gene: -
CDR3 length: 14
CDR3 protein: CASSLDTVRQPQHF
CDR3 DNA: TGTGCCAGCAGTCTGGACACTGTCAGACAGCCCCAGCATTTT

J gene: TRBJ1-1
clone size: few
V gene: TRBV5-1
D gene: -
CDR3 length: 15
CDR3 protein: CASSRRTWENTEAFF
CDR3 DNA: TGCGCCAGCAGCCGGAGGACTTGGGAGAACACTGAAGCTTTCTTT

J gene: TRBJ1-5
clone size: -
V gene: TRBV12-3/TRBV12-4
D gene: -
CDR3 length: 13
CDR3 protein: CASSGQYNQPQHF
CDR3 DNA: TGTGCCAGCAGTGGGCAGTATAATCAGCCCCAGCATTTT

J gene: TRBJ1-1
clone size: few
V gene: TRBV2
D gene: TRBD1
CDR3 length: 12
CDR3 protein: CASRSTGTEAFF
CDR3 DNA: TGTGCCAGCAGGTCGACAGGGACTGAAGCTTTCTTT

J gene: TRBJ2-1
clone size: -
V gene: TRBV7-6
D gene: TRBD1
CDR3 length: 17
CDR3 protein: CASSLQGAGRFGAEQFF
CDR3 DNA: TGTGCCAGCAGCTTACAGGGGGCCGGTCGGTTCGGCGCTGAGCAGTTCTTC

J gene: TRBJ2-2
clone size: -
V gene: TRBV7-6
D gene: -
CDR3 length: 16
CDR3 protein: CASSLEGGSNTGELFF
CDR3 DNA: TGTGCCAGCAGCTTAGAAGGAGGGTCGAACACCGGGGAGCTGTTTTTT

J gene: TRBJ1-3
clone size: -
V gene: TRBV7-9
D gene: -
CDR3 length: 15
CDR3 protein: CASSSRGNSGNTIYF
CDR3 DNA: TGTGCCAGCAGTTCACGAGGGAACTCTGGAAACACCATATATTTT

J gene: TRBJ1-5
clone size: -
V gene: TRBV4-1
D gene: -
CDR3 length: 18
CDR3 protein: CASSQSPHGIRGDQPQHF
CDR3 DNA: TGCGCCAGCAGCCAATCACCCCACGGTATCAGGGGCGATCAGCCCCAGCATTTT

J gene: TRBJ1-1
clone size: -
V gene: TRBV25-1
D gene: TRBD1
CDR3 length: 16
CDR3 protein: CASSDGPGQGRPEAFF
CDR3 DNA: TGTGCCAGCAGTGATGGACCGGGACAGGGACGACCTGAAGCTTTCTTT

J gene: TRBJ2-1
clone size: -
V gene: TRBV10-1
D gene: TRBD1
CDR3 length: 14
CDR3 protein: CASSTRTGYNEQFF
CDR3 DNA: TGCGCCAGCAGTACAAGGACAGGGTACAATGAGCAGTTCTTC

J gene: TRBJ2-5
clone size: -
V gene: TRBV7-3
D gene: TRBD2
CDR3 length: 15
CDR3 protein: CASSPGSGGAETQYF
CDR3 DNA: TGTGCCAGCAGCCCGGGGAGCGGGGGGGCCGAGACCCAGTACTTC

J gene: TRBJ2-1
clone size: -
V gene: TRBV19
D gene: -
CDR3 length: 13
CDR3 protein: CASRGRGYNEQFF
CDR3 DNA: TGTGCCAGTAGGGGCAGGGGCTACAATGAGCAGTTCTTC

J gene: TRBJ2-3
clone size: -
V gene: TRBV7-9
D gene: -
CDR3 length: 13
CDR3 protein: CASSKAQGHTQYF
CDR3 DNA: TGTGCCAGCAGCAAAGCGCAGGGCCATACGCAGTATTTT

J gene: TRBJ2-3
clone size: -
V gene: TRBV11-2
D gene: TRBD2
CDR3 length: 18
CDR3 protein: CASSLGPPSGRSMDTQYF
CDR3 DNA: TGTGCCAGCAGCTTAGGCCCGCCTAGCGGGAGGTCTATGGATACGCAGTATTTT

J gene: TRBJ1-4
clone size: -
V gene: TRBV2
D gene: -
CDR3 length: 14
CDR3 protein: CASSARGTNEKLFF
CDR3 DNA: TGTGCCAGCAGTGCTCGGGGAACTAATGAAAAACTGTTTTTT

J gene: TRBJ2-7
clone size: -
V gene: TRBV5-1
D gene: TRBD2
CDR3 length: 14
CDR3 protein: CASSFVGGAGEQYF
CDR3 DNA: TGCGCCAGCAGCTTTGTCGGGGGGGCCGGCGAGCAGTACTTC

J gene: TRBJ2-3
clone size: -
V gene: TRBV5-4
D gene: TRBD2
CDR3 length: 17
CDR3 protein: CASSPLAGGPPADTQYF
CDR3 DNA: TGTGCCAGCAGCCCTCTAGCGGGGGGGCCCCCCGCAGATACGCAGTATTTT

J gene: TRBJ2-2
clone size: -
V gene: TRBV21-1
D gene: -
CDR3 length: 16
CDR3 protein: CASSGRTGALTGELFF
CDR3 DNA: TGTGCCAGCAGCGGCCGGACAGGAGCTCTCACCGGGGAGCTGTTTTTT

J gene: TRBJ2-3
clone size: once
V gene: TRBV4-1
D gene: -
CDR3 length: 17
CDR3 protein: CASSRLPTIPGADTQYF
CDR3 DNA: TGCGCCAGCAGCCGGCTCCCGACTATCCCCGGGGCAGATACGCAGTATTTT

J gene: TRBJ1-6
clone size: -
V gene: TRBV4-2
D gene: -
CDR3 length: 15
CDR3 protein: CASSQVGQGDSPLHF
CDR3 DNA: TGTGCCAGCAGCCAAGTCGGGCAGGGCGATTCACCCCTCCACTTT

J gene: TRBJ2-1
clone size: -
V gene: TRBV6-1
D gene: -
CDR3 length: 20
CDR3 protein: CASSDAGTGRLAVRLNEQFF
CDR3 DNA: TGTGCCAGCAGTGACGCCGGGACAGGGAGACTAGCGGTTAGACTCAATGAGCAGTTCTTC

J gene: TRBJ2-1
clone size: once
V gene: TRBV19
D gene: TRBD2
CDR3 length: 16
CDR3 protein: CASSAIAGGNYNEQFF
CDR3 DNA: TGTGCCAGTAGCGCCATAGCGGGAGGGAACTACAATGAGCAGTTCTTC

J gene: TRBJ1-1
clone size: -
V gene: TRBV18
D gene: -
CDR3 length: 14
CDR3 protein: CASSPSPLNTEAFF
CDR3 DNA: TGTGCCAGCTCACCAAGCCCGCTGAACACTGAAGCTTTCTTT

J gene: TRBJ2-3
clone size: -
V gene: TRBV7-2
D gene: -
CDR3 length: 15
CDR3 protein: CASSLRVSGTDTQYF
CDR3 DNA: TGTGCCAGCAGCTTAAGAGTCTCTGGCACAGATACGCAGTATTTT

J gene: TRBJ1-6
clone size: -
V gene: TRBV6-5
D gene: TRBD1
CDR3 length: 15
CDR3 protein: CASSYGQGAISPLHF
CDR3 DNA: TGTGCCAGCAGTTACGGACAGGGGGCGATTTCACCCCTCCACTTT

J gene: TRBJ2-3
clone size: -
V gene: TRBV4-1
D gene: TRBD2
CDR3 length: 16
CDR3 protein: CASSPGTSGRTDTQYF
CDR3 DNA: TGCGCCAGCAGCCCCGGGACTAGCGGGAGGACAGATACGCAGTATTTT

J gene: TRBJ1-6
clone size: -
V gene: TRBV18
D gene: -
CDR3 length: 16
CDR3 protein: CASSPGRGNNNSPLHF
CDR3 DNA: TGTGCCAGCTCACCGGGGAGGGGGAACAATAATTCACCCCTCCACTTT

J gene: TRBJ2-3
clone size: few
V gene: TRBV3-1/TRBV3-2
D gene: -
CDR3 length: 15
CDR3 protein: CASRGGNRDISTQYF
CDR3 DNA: TGTGCCAGCAGGGGTGGGAACCGGGACATTAGTACGCAGTATTTT

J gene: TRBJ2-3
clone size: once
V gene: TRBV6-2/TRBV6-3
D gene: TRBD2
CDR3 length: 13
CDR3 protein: CASSLLAGSTQYF
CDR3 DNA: TGTGCCAGCAGCCTCCTAGCGGGGAGTACGCAGTATTTT

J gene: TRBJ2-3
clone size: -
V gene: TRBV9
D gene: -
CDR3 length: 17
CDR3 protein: CASSVAIAAYSQDTQYF
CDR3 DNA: TGTGCCAGCAGCGTAGCAATTGCTGCATATTCACAGGATACGCAGTATTTT

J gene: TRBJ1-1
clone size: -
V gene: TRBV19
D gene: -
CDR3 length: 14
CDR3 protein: CASTAGMENTEAFF
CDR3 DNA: TGTGCCAGTACCGCAGGGATGGAGAACACTGAAGCTTTCTTT

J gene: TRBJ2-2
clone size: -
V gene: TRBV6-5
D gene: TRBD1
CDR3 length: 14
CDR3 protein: CASSWGTGTGELFF
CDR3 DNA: TGTGCCAGCAGTTGGGGGACAGGGACCGGGGAGCTGTTTTTT

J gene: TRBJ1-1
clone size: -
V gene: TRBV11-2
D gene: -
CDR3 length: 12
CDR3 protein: CASSSQGREAFF
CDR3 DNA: TGTGCCAGCAGCTCCCAGGGCCGTGAAGCTTTCTTT

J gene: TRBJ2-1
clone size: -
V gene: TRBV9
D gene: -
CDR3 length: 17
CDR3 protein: CASSAPGGAGYYNEQFF
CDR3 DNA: TGTGCCAGCAGCGCCCCGGGCGGGGCAGGGTATTACAATGAGCAGTTCTTC

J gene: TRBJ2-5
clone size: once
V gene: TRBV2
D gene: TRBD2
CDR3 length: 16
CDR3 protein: CASKEGLAGESETQYF
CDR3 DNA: TGTGCCAGCAAGGAGGGGCTAGCGGGAGAATCAGAGACCCAGTACTTC

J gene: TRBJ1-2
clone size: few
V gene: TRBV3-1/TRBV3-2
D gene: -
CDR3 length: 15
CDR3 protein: CASSQDATGNYGYTF
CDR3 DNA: TGTGCCAGCAGCCAAGACGCCACAGGGAACTATGGCTACACCTTC

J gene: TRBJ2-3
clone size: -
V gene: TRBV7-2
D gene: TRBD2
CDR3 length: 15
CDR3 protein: CASSMSGGSTDTQYF
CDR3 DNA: TGTGCCAGCAGCATGAGCGGGGGGAGCACAGATACGCAGTATTTT